This is a list of T cell receptor beta chains from one sample in a study of T cell repertoires in cytomegalovirus infection. TCRdb re-called the reads through MiXCR, storing one row per CDR3 protein. The sample includes more than 500,000 distinct CDR3 sequences, 16% of them seen just once. Material for sequencing was CD8+ T cells from PBMCs. These receptors originate from a human donor in good health (CMV status not recorded). Some clones in this sample may be carry-over from other donors' samples. Both conserved end residues are part of each CDR3. Each record gives: clone size, V gene, D gene, J gene, CDR3 DNA, CDR3 protein. A D gene is named only where the DNA matches it firmly. The size field is filled for only some rows; it gives once, few, many or a size class.

clone size: many
V gene: TRBV7-9
D gene: TRBD1
J gene: TRBJ2-5
CDR3 DNA: TGTGCCAGCAGGCCGGGTGACAGGGAGGAGACCCAGTACTTC
CDR3 protein: CASRPGDREETQYF

clone size: many
V gene: TRBV7-3
D gene: TRBD1
J gene: TRBJ1-1
CDR3 DNA: TGTGCCAGCAGCGAATCTGGGACAGGGAATGGCCCAAACACTGAAGCTTTCTTT
CDR3 protein: CASSESGTGNGPNTEAFF

clone size: many
V gene: TRBV7-2
D gene: TRBD2
J gene: TRBJ2-1
CDR3 DNA: TGTGCCAGCAGCTCCCCTCCTAGCGGCAGCTCCTACAATGAGCAGTTCTTC
CDR3 protein: CASSSPPSGSSYNEQFF

clone size: many
V gene: TRBV10-3
D gene: .
J gene: TRBJ2-1
CDR3 DNA: TGTGCCATCAGTGAGTTTCCGGGACCAACCGACAATGAGCAGTTCTTC
CDR3 protein: CAISEFPGPTDNEQFF

clone size: few
V gene: TRBV7-9
D gene: .
J gene: TRBJ2-7
CDR3 DNA: TGTGCCAGCTATGGGGACACCACCTACGAGCAGTACTTC
CDR3 protein: CASYGDTTYEQYF

clone size: .
V gene: TRBV6-5
D gene: .
J gene: TRBJ1-6
CDR3 DNA: TGTGCCAGCAGGGGGTCTAATAAACGGGACTTTAATTCACCCCTCCACTTT
CDR3 protein: CASRGSNKRDFNSPLHF

clone size: few
V gene: TRBV27
D gene: .
J gene: TRBJ1-2
CDR3 DNA: TGTGCCAGCAGTCCTTGGACGGCTAATTATGGCTACACCTTC
CDR3 protein: CASSPWTANYGYTF

clone size: many
V gene: TRBV7-6
D gene: .
J gene: TRBJ2-5
CDR3 DNA: TGTGCCAGCAGCTTCCGGGCCAGAGAGACCCAGTACTTC
CDR3 protein: CASSFRARETQYF

clone size: many
V gene: TRBV7-9
D gene: .
J gene: TRBJ2-2
CDR3 DNA: TGTGCCAGCAGCTTCCGGGACCAGAACACCGGGGAGCTGTTTTTT
CDR3 protein: CASSFRDQNTGELFF

clone size: .
V gene: TRBV2
D gene: .
J gene: TRBJ2-7
CDR3 DNA: TGTGCCAGCAGTCCCCGGGGGACGCCAGTCTACGAGCAGTACTTC
CDR3 protein: CASSPRGTPVYEQYF

clone size: few
V gene: TRBV6-6
D gene: TRBD1
J gene: TRBJ2-2
CDR3 DNA: TGTGCCAGCAGTTACCATCTCCCCGGGACAGTAAACACCGGGGAGCTGTTTTTT
CDR3 protein: CASSYHLPGTVNTGELFF

clone size: many
V gene: TRBV12-3/TRBV12-4
D gene: TRBD1
J gene: TRBJ1-1
CDR3 DNA: TGTGCCAGCAGTCAGGGACAGGGGCAGAACACTGAAGCTTTCTTT
CDR3 protein: CASSQGQGQNTEAFF

clone size: few
V gene: TRBV28
D gene: .
J gene: TRBJ2-7
CDR3 DNA: TGTGCCAGCAGTTTATCCAGGGAAAGGGCCTACGAGCAGTACTTC
CDR3 protein: CASSLSRERAYEQYF

clone size: many
V gene: TRBV11-1
D gene: .
J gene: TRBJ1-1
CDR3 DNA: TGTGCCAGCAGCTTACGGAAAGGGAGCACTGAAGCTTTCTTT
CDR3 protein: CASSLRKGSTEAFF

clone size: many
V gene: TRBV7-9
D gene: .
J gene: TRBJ2-1
CDR3 DNA: TGTGCCAGCAGCTTAGGTGGGGGGGGCGTCTACAATGAGCAGTTCTTC
CDR3 protein: CASSLGGGGVYNEQFF

clone size: .
V gene: TRBV18
D gene: .
J gene: TRBJ2-1
CDR3 DNA: TGTGCCAGCTCAGCTAGCGATGAGCAGTTCTTC
CDR3 protein: CASSASDEQFF

clone size: many
V gene: TRBV12-3/TRBV12-4
D gene: TRBD1
J gene: TRBJ2-5
CDR3 DNA: TGTGCCAGCAGCCCCGGGCAGGGGGCGGAGACCCAGTACTTC
CDR3 protein: CASSPGQGAETQYF

clone size: many
V gene: TRBV27
D gene: .
J gene: TRBJ1-1
CDR3 DNA: TGTGCCAGCAGTTTAAGGGGCTTCCCGACAGGAGCTTTCTTT
CDR3 protein: CASSLRGFPTGAFF

clone size: .
V gene: TRBV7-6
D gene: TRBD2
J gene: TRBJ2-1
CDR3 DNA: TGTGCCAGAAGCTCCCCCGGGGGAGCGGGGGGTTACAAGGAGCCGTTCTTC
CDR3 protein: CARSSPGGAGGYKEPFF

clone size: .
V gene: TRBV6-5
D gene: .
J gene: TRBJ1-2
CDR3 DNA: TGTGCCAGCAGCTTTGGGCAGGCAGCCTATGGCTACACCTTC
CDR3 protein: CASSFGQAAYGYTF

clone size: .
V gene: TRBV28
D gene: .
J gene: TRBJ1-1
CDR3 DNA: TGTGCCAGCAGCCTTACGCGTCGGGACACTGAAGCTTTCTTT
CDR3 protein: CASSLTRRDTEAFF

clone size: .
V gene: TRBV29-1
D gene: .
J gene: TRBJ1-2
CDR3 DNA: TGCAGCGTTCGGGCCGGGAACTATGGCTACACCTTC
CDR3 protein: CSVRAGNYGYTF

clone size: many
V gene: TRBV7-3
D gene: .
J gene: TRBJ2-1
CDR3 DNA: TGTGCCAGCAGCTTAATAGGGAGCCACAATGAGCAGTTCTTC
CDR3 protein: CASSLIGSHNEQFF

clone size: .
V gene: TRBV3-1
D gene: .
J gene: TRBJ2-7
CDR3 DNA: TGTGCCAGCAGCCAAGAAGGGTTGGAGCAGTACTTC
CDR3 protein: CASSQEGLEQYF

clone size: many
V gene: TRBV18
D gene: .
J gene: TRBJ2-3
CDR3 DNA: TGTGCCAGCTCACCACTCCCCAGTTGGTTTGGCACAGATACGCAGTATTTT
CDR3 protein: CASSPLPSWFGTDTQYF

clone size: .
V gene: TRBV19
D gene: TRBD2
J gene: TRBJ2-5
CDR3 DNA: TGTGCCAGTAGTCCCCAATCAGGGAGGGGAGAGACCCAGTACTTC
CDR3 protein: CASSPQSGRGETQYF

clone size: .
V gene: TRBV7-6
D gene: .
J gene: TRBJ1-2
CDR3 DNA: TGTGTCAGCAGCTTTCCCGGGAGTAGCTACACCTTC
CDR3 protein: CVSSFPGSSYTF

clone size: many
V gene: TRBV7-2
D gene: TRBD1
J gene: TRBJ1-2
CDR3 DNA: TGTGCCAGCAGCTTAGAAAGGACAGGGGGGATCTATGGCTACACCTTC
CDR3 protein: CASSLERTGGIYGYTF

clone size: many
V gene: TRBV11-2
D gene: .
J gene: TRBJ2-4
CDR3 DNA: TGTGCCAGCACCGGATGGGACCGGCCCGCCAAAAACATTCAGTACTTC
CDR3 protein: CASTGWDRPAKNIQYF

clone size: .
V gene: TRBV29-1
D gene: TRBD2
J gene: TRBJ2-7
CDR3 DNA: TGCAGCGTTGAAGGGTTAGCGGGGTTGGATGAGCAGTACTTC
CDR3 protein: CSVEGLAGLDEQYF

clone size: many
V gene: TRBV12-3/TRBV12-4
D gene: .
J gene: TRBJ2-1
CDR3 DNA: TGTGCCAGCAGCCCAGGAGGGGGGCGAAATGAGCAGTTCTTC
CDR3 protein: CASSPGGGRNEQFF

clone size: .
V gene: TRBV3-1
D gene: .
J gene: TRBJ2-1
CDR3 DNA: TGTGCCAGCAGCCCGGGTTGGACTTTAACGGGGATTTACAATGAGCAGGTCTTC
CDR3 protein: CASSPGWTLTGIYNEQVF

clone size: many
V gene: TRBV19
D gene: .
J gene: TRBJ2-5
CDR3 DNA: TGTGCCAGTAGTATAGATAGGACTCCCCAAGAGACCCAGTACTTC
CDR3 protein: CASSIDRTPQETQYF

clone size: .
V gene: TRBV19
D gene: .
J gene: TRBJ2-7
CDR3 DNA: TGTGCCAGTAGTAGGACAGATTACTACGAGCAGTACTTC
CDR3 protein: CASSRTDYYEQYF

clone size: many
V gene: TRBV6-4
D gene: TRBD2
J gene: TRBJ2-3
CDR3 DNA: TGTGCCAGCAGTGAAGGGGAGGGAAGCACAGATACGCAGTATTTT
CDR3 protein: CASSEGEGSTDTQYF

clone size: many
V gene: TRBV27
D gene: .
J gene: TRBJ1-2
CDR3 DNA: TGTGCCAGCAGTTGGGGCAGGTTTTCCCTCTATGGCTACACCTTC
CDR3 protein: CASSWGRFSLYGYTF

clone size: .
V gene: TRBV14
D gene: .
J gene: TRBJ2-7
CDR3 DNA: TGTGCCCGTGGGGGCTACGAGCAGTACTTC
CDR3 protein: CARGGYEQYF

clone size: many
V gene: TRBV12-3/TRBV12-4
D gene: TRBD1
J gene: TRBJ1-5
CDR3 DNA: TGTGCCAGCAGTTTAGCGTACCGAATCCTGACAGGGATCGATCAGCCCCAGCATTTT
CDR3 protein: CASSLAYRILTGIDQPQHF

clone size: .
V gene: TRBV20-1
D gene: .
J gene: TRBJ2-5
CDR3 DNA: TGCAGTGCTAGAGGTGCCACCGACAGCCAAGAGACCCAGTACTTC
CDR3 protein: CSARGATDSQETQYF

clone size: .
V gene: TRBV7-9
D gene: TRBD2
J gene: TRBJ2-1
CDR3 DNA: TGTGCCAGCAGCGAGAGCGGGGGACACTACAATGAGCAGTTCTTC
CDR3 protein: CASSESGGHYNEQFF

clone size: .
V gene: TRBV3-1
D gene: .
J gene: TRBJ2-4
CDR3 DNA: TGTGCCAGCAGCCAAATCCACAAAAACATTCAGTACTTC
CDR3 protein: CASSQIHKNIQYF

clone size: .
V gene: TRBV2
D gene: .
J gene: TRBJ1-1
CDR3 DNA: TGTGCCAGCAGTGTTAGTACAGTTGAAGCTTTCTTT
CDR3 protein: CASSVSTVEAFF

clone size: many
V gene: TRBV4-1
D gene: .
J gene: TRBJ1-1
CDR3 DNA: TGTGCCAGCAGCCTCAGGGGTGGCACTGAAGCTTTCTTT
CDR3 protein: CASSLRGGTEAFF

clone size: few
V gene: TRBV28
D gene: .
J gene: TRBJ1-1
CDR3 DNA: TGTGCCAGCACCTTAGGGCTGAACACTGAAGCTTTCTTT
CDR3 protein: CASTLGLNTEAFF

clone size: many
V gene: TRBV7-9
D gene: .
J gene: TRBJ1-1
CDR3 DNA: TGTGCCAGCAGCTTAGTAGGCAGGGCAGAAGCTTTCTTT
CDR3 protein: CASSLVGRAEAFF

clone size: many
V gene: TRBV2
D gene: .
J gene: TRBJ2-7
CDR3 DNA: TGTGCCAGCTTGCCCGAACAGGCCTACGAGCAGTACTTC
CDR3 protein: CASLPEQAYEQYF

clone size: few
V gene: TRBV5-1
D gene: .
J gene: TRBJ2-7
CDR3 DNA: TGCGCCAGCAGCTGGGTGCGGGACGAGCAGTACTTC
CDR3 protein: CASSWVRDEQYF

clone size: few
V gene: TRBV19
D gene: TRBD1
J gene: TRBJ1-5
CDR3 DNA: TGTGCCAGTAGTATAGATCGTGACAGGGGAGTTAAGCCCCAGCATTTT
CDR3 protein: CASSIDRDRGVKPQHF

clone size: many
V gene: TRBV27
D gene: .
J gene: TRBJ2-7
CDR3 DNA: TGTGCCAGCAGTTTAAGGCTCCGCTCCTACGAGCAGTACTTC
CDR3 protein: CASSLRLRSYEQYF

clone size: few
V gene: TRBV11-2
D gene: .
J gene: TRBJ1-3
CDR3 DNA: TGTGCCAGCAGCCTGGATGAGATTGGGGATGGAAACACCATATATTTT
CDR3 protein: CASSLDEIGDGNTIYF

clone size: many
V gene: TRBV10-3
D gene: TRBD2
J gene: TRBJ2-1
CDR3 DNA: TGTGCCATCAGCGGGACTAGCGCCCAACAGAGCTCCTACAATGAGCAGTTCTTC
CDR3 protein: CAISGTSAQQSSYNEQFF

clone size: many
V gene: TRBV27
D gene: TRBD1
J gene: TRBJ1-1
CDR3 DNA: TGTGCCAGCAGTCGCCGGGACAGCTTCGGAAGGGACACTGAAGCTTTCTTT
CDR3 protein: CASSRRDSFGRDTEAFF

clone size: few
V gene: TRBV9
D gene: .
J gene: TRBJ2-7
CDR3 DNA: TGTGCCAGCAGCGTAGCTACGGGGGCCTCCTACGAGCAGTACTTC
CDR3 protein: CASSVATGASYEQYF

clone size: .
V gene: TRBV19
D gene: TRBD1
J gene: TRBJ1-1
CDR3 DNA: TGTGCCAGTAGCCACCTCCCGGGACAGGGGAGGGATACTGAAGCTTTCTTT
CDR3 protein: CASSHLPGQGRDTEAFF

clone size: .
V gene: TRBV6-6
D gene: TRBD2
J gene: TRBJ2-7
CDR3 DNA: TGTGCCAGCAGTTACTCGGTAGCGGGAGATGAGAAATACGAGCAGTACTTC
CDR3 protein: CASSYSVAGDEKYEQYF

clone size: many
V gene: TRBV11-2
D gene: .
J gene: TRBJ2-2
CDR3 DNA: TGTGCCAGCAGCTTGATTGGGGATGCGAACACCGGGGAGCTGTTTTTT
CDR3 protein: CASSLIGDANTGELFF

clone size: few
V gene: TRBV2
D gene: .
J gene: TRBJ2-3
CDR3 DNA: TGTGCCAGCAGGGGCCTGCGCCTAAGTCCCGGGAGCGGAGATACGCAGTATTTT
CDR3 protein: CASRGLRLSPGSGDTQYF

clone size: .
V gene: TRBV3-1
D gene: .
J gene: TRBJ1-2
CDR3 DNA: TGTGCCAGCAGCCAAGACAGGAGACCCAACTATGGCTACACCTTC
CDR3 protein: CASSQDRRPNYGYTF

clone size: many
V gene: TRBV11-2
D gene: .
J gene: TRBJ1-3
CDR3 DNA: TGTGCCAGCAGCTTAGCGATTGGGGGAAACACCATATATTTT
CDR3 protein: CASSLAIGGNTIYF